A single TCR beta chain is shown here with its context. The antigen is unknown. CDR3 length equals 15 residues. V lost 1 base and J lost 4, with 11 bases in between. CDR1 and CDR2 (germline): SGHAT, FQDESV (reference sequence). The table came from immunoSEQ multiplex PCR; TCRdb's copy has only in-frame clones and leaves some out. The profile shows approximately 100,000 clones, about 90% of them singletons. The data were obtained in a study of T cell responses to AZD1222 COVID-19 vaccine. Findings and limits, study-wide: Donors were mostly white British, more females; clonal diversity possibly underestimated. Spike-specific TCRs gained breadth and depth after people received two AZD1222 doses.

This receptor was identified in an adult in good health. This material consisted of peripheral blood, taken on day 0 of AZD1222 vaccination. The chain combines TRBV11-1 with TRBJ2-1; TRBD2 is a possible D gene (6 bases). CDR3 in amino acids: CASSLGGGEYNEQFF. The CDR3 DNA sequence: TGTGCCAGCAGCTTAGGCGGCGGGGAGTACAATGAGCAGTTCTTC.